These 23 T cell receptor beta chains originate from one sample sequenced in a study of CD8 T cells in ankylosing spondylitis. MiXCR was run by TCRdb on the 5' RACE reads, yielding one entry per CDR3 protein. The table lists some 200,000 distinct CDR3 sequences, more than 25% of them singletons. Sequencing was performed on blood, either unsorted or a sorted T cell fraction (not recorded which). Receptors were obtained from a male donor with ankylosing spondylitis or in good health (not recorded which).

The rearrangement joins TRBV20-1 to TRBJ2-7; D remains unclear. CDR1 and CDR2 from the germline V gene are DFQATT and SNEGSKA (reference sequence). This CDR3 has 12 residues. V gave up 3 bases and J gave up 4 bases, with 10 bases separating them. CDR3: CSASYYRYEQYF. The CDR3 bases are TGCAGTGCTAGCTACTACCGGTACGAGCAGTACTTC.

This clonotype has only a few counts. The CDR3 region is CSARDVREGRNEQFF. In DNA form, the CDR3 reads TGCAGTGCTAGAGATGTGCGGGAGGGCCGCAATGAGCAGTTCTTC. The chain is built from TRBV20-1 and TRBJ2-1, with 9 bases aligning to TRBD2. Germline-derived CDR1 and CDR2 are DFQATT and SNEGSKA (reference sequence). The CDR3 is made up of 15 amino acids. V was pared by 0 bases and J by 6 bases, with 6 bases of the junction left unmatched.

This chain connects TRBV20-1 to TRBJ2-7; perhaps TRBD1 as D (6 bases). CDR3 size: 13 residues. The germline V and J ends were trimmed by 6 bases and 2 bases, with 14 bases remaining between them. Germline CDR1 DFQATT, CDR2 SNEGSKA (reference sequence). The CDR3 loop reads CSAILTGPYEQYF. CDR3 sequence (DNA): TGCAGTGCCATCCTAACAGGGCCCTACGAGCAGTACTTC.

This clonotype was seen repeatedly, ten times or more. J is TRBJ2-7 and V is TRBV28, with D maybe TRBD1 (6 bases). The CDR3 covers 14 residues. V was pared by 2 bases and J by 2 bases, with 10 bases between. Germline CDR1 and CDR2: MDHEN and SYDVKM. CDR3 sequence: CASSLAGDTYEQYF. Here the CDR3 DNA reads TGTGCCAGCAGTTTAGCAGGGGATACCTACGAGCAGTACTTC.

V usage is TRBV7-2 and J usage is TRBJ1-1, with D possibly matching TRBD1 (5 bases). V was shortened by 1 base and J by 4 bases, with 16 bases between the two germline ends. CDR1 is SGHTA and CDR2 is FQGNSA in the germline V gene. The length of the CDR3 is 16 residues. In DNA, the CDR3 is TGTGCCAGCAGCTTAGGGGAGGCTTCCGGGGCCACTGAAGCTTTCTTT. It specifies CASSLGEASGATEAFF.

Ten or more counts support this clonotype. The V and J genes are TRBV29-1 and TRBJ2-1; D gene uncertain. V lost 3 bases to trimming and J lost 7 bases, with 10 bases between them. The CDR3 is 12 residues long. Germline loops: CDR1 SQVTM, CDR2 ANQGSEA. In DNA form, the CDR3 reads TGCAGCGTTGAGCCAACGGGTAATGAGCAGTTCTTC. Translation: CSVEPTGNEQFF.

In its sample, this clonotype was seen a few times. This chain links TRBV5-5 with TRBJ2-1, with TRBD2 identical over 9 bases. CDR3 length: 17 residues. Unmatched junction bases numbered 8, after V lost 1 base and J lost 3 bases. In germline, CDR1 is SGHKS, CDR2 YYEKEE (reference sequence). The CDR3 nucleotides are TGTGCCAGCAGCTTGTCGGCTAGCGGGGTCCTCTACAATGAGCAGTTCTTC. It codes for CASSLSASGVLYNEQFF.

Here the CDR3 reads CASSLVGQEQETQYF. The DNA of the CDR3 is TGCGCCAGCAGCTTGGTGGGACAGGAACAAGAGACCCAGTACTTC. The chain couples TRBV5-1 to TRBJ2-5; 8 bases fit TRBD1. V lost 0 bases, J lost 2 bases, and 3 bases stayed unmatched. The length of the CDR3 is 15 residues. CDR1 and CDR2 from the germline V gene are SGHRS and YFSETQ.

This clonotype was recorded at least ten times. The chain's CDR3 is CASSYSGVRDEQYF. In DNA, the CDR3 is TGTGCCAGCAGTTACTCTGGGGTCCGGGACGAGCAGTACTTC. This chain uses TRBV6-2 or TRBV6-3 with TRBJ2-7; no reliable D call. Germline CDR1 reads MNHEY; CDR2 reads SVGEGT. V was pared by 0 bases and J by 5 bases, with 11 bases between. CDR3 length equals 14 residues.

This clonotype was counted only a few times. J is TRBJ1-1 and V is TRBV10-3, with D tentatively TRBD1 (5 bases). CDR1 is ENHRY and CDR2 is SYGVKD in the germline V gene. The V end was cut by 0 bases, the J end by 1 base, with 15 bases between. CDR3 length equals 17 residues. The CDR3 coding sequence is TGTGCCATCAGTGAGTCAGCGGGGGTTGGGGGGAACACTGAAGCTTTCTTT. It encodes CAISESAGVGGNTEAFF.

This clonotype was counted a few times. The rearrangement uses TRBV5-5 and TRBJ2-5; weak D call: TRBD2 (5 bases). Germline CDR1 and CDR2: SGHKS and YYEKEE (reference sequence). V was clipped by 7 bases and J by 2 bases, with 15 bases between them. The CDR3 is 14 amino acids. The CDR3 protein is CASRRLGGQETQYF. DNA of the CDR3: TGTGCCAGCCGGAGGCTTGGCGGACAAGAGACCCAGTACTTC.

This clonotype was recorded many times. The gene calls are TRBV7-9 and TRBJ2-7; 7 bases are shared with TRBD2. This CDR3 has 14 residues. CDR1 is SEHNR, CDR2 FQNEAQ, per germline (reference sequence). Trimming removed 5 bases from V and 4 bases from J; junction bases left unmatched: 8. The CDR3, as DNA: TGTGCCAGCAGCCGGCGGGAGCGGGGTTACGAGCAGTACTTC. Its protein is CASSRRERGYEQYF.

This clonotype was detected ten times or more. V is TRBV9 and J is TRBJ2-7, with 8 bases aligning to TRBD2. The CDR3 contains 13 residues. The J segment lost 6 bases and the V segment lost 0 bases, leaving 2 bases of the junction unmatched. Germline loops: CDR1 SGDLS, CDR2 YYNGEE. In DNA form, the CDR3 reads TGTGCCAGCAGCGTAGGGACTAGCAGCGAGCAGTACTTC. It codes for CASSVGTSSEQYF.

This clonotype was recorded many times. The CDR3 region has the DNA TGCAGTGCTAGCGACGCGGGGCCGGGCAATCAGCCCCAGCATTTT. Translated, it gives CSASDAGPGNQPQHF. This rearrangement joins TRBV20-1 to TRBJ1-5; tentative D call: TRBD1 (5 bases). Trimming cost V 3 bases and J 2 bases, with 14 bases left between them. Germline V gene lookup returns CDR1 DFQATT and CDR2 SNEGSKA (reference sequence). The CDR3 spans 15 residues.

This clonotype was recorded a few times. The chain recombines TRBV5-1 with TRBJ1-6, with TRBD1 as a possible D gene (6 bases). Per germline, CDR1 SGHRS and CDR2 YFSETQ. This CDR3 contains 14 residues. Trimming removed 4 bases from V and 7 bases from J, with 12 bases in between. CDR3 coding DNA: TGCGCCAGCAGCCCACGGGGGCACAATTCACCCCTCCACTTT. It encodes CASSPRGHNSPLHF.

This clonotype was observed a single time. This chain connects TRBV6-5 to TRBJ2-7, with a tentative D call TRBD2 (5 bases). The germline V gene encodes CDR1 MNHEY and CDR2 SVGAGI. Trimming stripped 7 bases from V and 6 bases from J, with 13 bases between. This CDR3 spans 12 amino acids. The CDR3, as DNA: TGTGCCAGCAAAAGAGGGCAAACCGAGCAGTACTTC. Translating gives CASKRGQTEQYF.

This clonotype was observed a handful of times. The CDR3 spells CSASNQPYEQYF. CDR3 sequence (DNA): TGCAGTGCTAGCAACCAGCCCTACGAGCAGTACTTC. The V and J genes are TRBV20-1 and TRBJ2-7; D remains unclear. This CDR3 region has 12 residues. V lost 3 bases and J lost 2, with 8 bases in between. Germline loops: CDR1 DFQATT, CDR2 SNEGSKA (reference sequence).

The V call is TRBV11-3, the J call TRBJ2-1, with 11 bases matching TRBD1. CDR1 and CDR2 (germline): SGHNT, YENEEA. CDR3 length: 15 residues. Losses at the gene ends were 3 bases for V and 7 bases for J; bases not matched to a gene: 5. The CDR3 spells CASSFSGQGGNEQFF. CDR3 bases: TGTGCCAGCAGCTTTTCGGGACAGGGGGGGAATGAGCAGTTCTTC.

The chain joins TRBV5-6 to TRBJ2-4; unclear D gene. The CDR3 spans 14 residues. Trimming left V 0 bases short and J 0 bases short, with 4 bases between. Germline assignment: CDR1 SGHDT and CDR2 YYEEEE. In DNA form, the CDR3 reads TGTGCCAGCAGCTTGGGGTCAGCCAAAAACATTCAGTACTTC. Translation gives CASSLGSAKNIQYF.

The J gene is TRBJ1-5, the V gene TRBV7-2, with D possibly matching TRBD1 (6 bases). The germline CDR1 and CDR2 sequences are SGHTA and FQGNSA. The CDR3 totals 15 residues. V was cut by 2 bases and J by 0 bases, with 8 bases left in between. In nucleotides, the CDR3 is TGTGCCAGCAGCTTAAACAGGGTTAGCAATCAGCCCCAGCATTTT. Translation: CASSLNRVSNQPQHF. Complete variable domain (other parts from reference TRBV7-2 and TRBJ1-5): GAGVSQSPSNKVTEKGKDVELRCDPISGHTALYWYRQSLGQGLEFLIYFQGNSAPDKSGLPSDRFSAERTGGSVSTLTIQRTQQEDSAVYLCASSLNRVSNQPQHFGDGTRLSIL.

The chain couples TRBV5-1 to TRBJ2-7; unclear D gene. Trimming left V 4 bases short and J 2 bases short, with 10 bases between. CDR3 length equals 13 residues. Per germline, CDR1 SGHRS and CDR2 YFSETQ. CDR3 in amino acids: CASSHSSAYEQYF. As DNA, the CDR3 is TGCGCCAGCAGCCATTCCTCGGCCTACGAGCAGTACTTC.

This clonotype came up many times. The genes are TRBV2 and TRBJ2-3; D not resolved. V lost 5 bases and J lost 0, with 3 bases in between. Germline assignment: CDR1 SNHLY and CDR2 FYNNEI. The CDR3 is made up of 12 amino acids. The CDR3 loop reads CASSTSTDTQYF. The CDR3 coding sequence is TGTGCCAGCAGTACTAGCACAGATACGCAGTATTTT.

This clonotype was seen a few times. This chain connects TRBV12-3 or TRBV12-4 to TRBJ2-1; D not certain. V lost 3 bases and J lost 9, with 6 bases in between. There are 11 residues in the CDR3. The CDR3 here is CASSFVGEQFF. CDR3 bases: TGTGCCAGCAGTTTCGTCGGTGAGCAGTTCTTC.